This T cell receptor beta chain was retrieved from a study of blood T cell repertoires in COVID-19. About the research overall: T cells, B-cell-depleted T cells, or PBMCs provided the cDNA or gDNA that served as material.

The CDR3 spans 13 residues. Germline V CDR1 and CDR2: LNHDA, SQIVND (reference sequence). Trimming shortened V by 3 bases and J by 0 bases, and 5 bases separated the two germline ends. Per the original methods: Reference gene primer amplification gave nucleated cell count estimates. Sequencing used immunoSEQ multiplex PCR; TCRdb keeps in-frame clones, though not all of them. D and trimming come from the DNA, and the V and J calls and clone size come from that table. In the table there are 250,000 or so clones, around 90% of which are singletons. The sequencing input was peripheral blood. The clonotype was recovered from a man at least 80 years old with acute or convalescent COVID-19. The chain joins TRBV19 to TRBJ1-1; no reliable D call. The CDR3 spells CASSIPMNTEAFF. Here the CDR3 DNA reads TGTGCCAGTAGTATTCCCATGAACACTGAAGCTTTCTTT.